This TCR beta chain stems from a study of blood T cell repertoires in COVID-19. Study details: PBMCs, B-cell-depleted T cells, or T cells were the source of the cDNA or gDNA that made up the material.

Method: immunoSEQ multiplex PCR; TCRdb's copy keeps in-frame clones and lacks some. This table holds about 67,000 clones, about 82% found once. This CDR3 has 18 amino acids. Germline lookup yields CDR1 LGHDT and CDR2 YNNKEL (reference sequence). V shed 4 bases, J shed 0 bases, and the junction held 12 bases outside the gene matches. This chain joins TRBV3-1 (or the pseudogene TRBV3-2) and TRBJ2-3; 8 bases map to TRBD1. This clonotype was sampled from a human donor in a cohort sampled during active COVID-19. The sequencing input was peripheral blood. In DNA, the CDR3 is TGTGCCAGCAGCCCGCGACAGGGGAATTGGATTAGCACAGATACGCAGTATTTT. Its translation is CASSPRQGNWISTDTQYF.